These 2 T cell receptor beta chains originate from one sample sequenced in a study of cytomegalovirus exposure and HLA in healthy donors. Use of 60 Vbeta and 13 Jbeta primers characterized the PCR. The method was immunoSEQ multiplex PCR; TCRdb's version includes in-frame clones alone and lacks a portion of them. This sample has over 75,000 clones, with around 74% found just once. The specimen was PBMCs. These receptors were collected from a middle-aged man in good health and CMV-seropositive.

This clone appeared a single time. CDR3 bases: TGCAGTGCTAGCTATTCCGGGGAGCTGTTTTTT. It specifies CSASYSGELFF. V usage is TRBV20-1 and J usage is TRBJ2-2, with D unclear. CDR1 and CDR2 (germline): DFQATT, SNEGSKA (reference sequence). V lost 3 bases and J lost 6, with 5 bases in between. The CDR3 length is 11 residues.

This clone has more than one count but fewer than ten. The chain carries TRBV10-1 and TRBJ2-3; 7 bases fit TRBD2. With V trimmed by 3 bases and J by 11 bases, 14 bases remained unmatched. Germline lookup yields CDR1 WNHNN and CDR2 SYGVQD (reference sequence). The length of the CDR3 is 15 residues. The CDR3 spells CASSEWGGVPSEQYF. In DNA form, the CDR3 reads TGCGCCAGCAGTGAATGGGGGGGGGTCCCGAGTGAGCAGTATTTT.